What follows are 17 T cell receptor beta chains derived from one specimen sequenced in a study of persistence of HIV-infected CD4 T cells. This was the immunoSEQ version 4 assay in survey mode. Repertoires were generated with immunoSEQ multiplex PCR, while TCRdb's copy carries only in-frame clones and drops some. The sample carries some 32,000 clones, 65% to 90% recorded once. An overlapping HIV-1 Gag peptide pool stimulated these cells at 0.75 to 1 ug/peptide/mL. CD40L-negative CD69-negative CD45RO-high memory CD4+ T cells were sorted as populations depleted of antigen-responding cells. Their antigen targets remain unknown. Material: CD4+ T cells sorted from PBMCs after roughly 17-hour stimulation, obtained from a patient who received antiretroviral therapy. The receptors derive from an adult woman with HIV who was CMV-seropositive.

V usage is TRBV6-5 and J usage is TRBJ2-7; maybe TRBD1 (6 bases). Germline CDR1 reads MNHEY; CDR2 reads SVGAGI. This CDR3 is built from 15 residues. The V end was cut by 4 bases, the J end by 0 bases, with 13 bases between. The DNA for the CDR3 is TGTGCCAGCAGTTCCCCCAGGGGCGCCTCCTACGAGCAGTACTTC. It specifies CASSSPRGASYEQYF.

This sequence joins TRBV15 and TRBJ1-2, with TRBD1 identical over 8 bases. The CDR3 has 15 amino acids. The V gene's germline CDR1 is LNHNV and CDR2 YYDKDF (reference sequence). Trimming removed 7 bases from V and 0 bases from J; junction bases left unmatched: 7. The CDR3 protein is CATKPGQVSNYGYTF. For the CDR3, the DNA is TGTGCCACCAAGCCGGGACAGGTCTCTAACTATGGCTACACCTTC.

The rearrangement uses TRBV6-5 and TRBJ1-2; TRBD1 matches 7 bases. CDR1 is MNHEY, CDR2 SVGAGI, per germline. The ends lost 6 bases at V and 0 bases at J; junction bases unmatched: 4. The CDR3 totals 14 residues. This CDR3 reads CASRPGTANYGYTF. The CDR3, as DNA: TGTGCCAGCAGACCCGGGACAGCTAACTATGGCTACACCTTC.

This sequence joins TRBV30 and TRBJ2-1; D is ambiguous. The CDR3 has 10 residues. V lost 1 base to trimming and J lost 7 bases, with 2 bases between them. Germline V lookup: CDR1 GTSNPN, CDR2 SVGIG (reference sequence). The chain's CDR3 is CAWSENEQFF. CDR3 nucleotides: TGTGCCTGGAGTGAAAATGAGCAGTTCTTC.

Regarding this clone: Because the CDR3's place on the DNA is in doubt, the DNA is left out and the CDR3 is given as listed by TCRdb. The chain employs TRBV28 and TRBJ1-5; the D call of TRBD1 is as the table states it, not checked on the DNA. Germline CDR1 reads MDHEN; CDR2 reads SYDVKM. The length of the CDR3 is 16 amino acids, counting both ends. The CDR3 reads CASSSSGQGVRQPQHF.

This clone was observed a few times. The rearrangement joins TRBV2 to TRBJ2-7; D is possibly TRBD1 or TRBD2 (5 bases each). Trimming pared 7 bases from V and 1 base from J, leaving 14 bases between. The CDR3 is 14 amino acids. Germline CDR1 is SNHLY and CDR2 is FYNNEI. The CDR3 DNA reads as TGTGCCAGCATACCGGGGCCTACGTCCTACGAGCAGTACTTC. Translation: CASIPGPTSYEQYF. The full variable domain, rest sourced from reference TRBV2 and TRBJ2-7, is EPEVTQTPSHQVTQMGQEVILRCVPISNHLYFYWYRQILGQKVEFLVSFYNNEISEKSEIFDDQFSVERPDGSNFTLKIRSTKLEDSAMYFCASIPGPTSYEQYFGPGTRLTVT.

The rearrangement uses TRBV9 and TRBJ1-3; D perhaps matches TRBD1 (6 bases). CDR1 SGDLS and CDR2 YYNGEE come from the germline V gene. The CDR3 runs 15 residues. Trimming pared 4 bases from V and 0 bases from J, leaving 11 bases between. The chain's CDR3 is CASSSRGSSGNTIYF. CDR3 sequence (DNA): TGTGCCAGCAGCAGCAGGGGAAGCTCTGGAAACACCATATATTTT.

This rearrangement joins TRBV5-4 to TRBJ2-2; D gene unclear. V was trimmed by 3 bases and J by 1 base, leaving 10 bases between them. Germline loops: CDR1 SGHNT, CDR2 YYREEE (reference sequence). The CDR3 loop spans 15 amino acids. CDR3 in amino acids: CASSWKTENTGELFF. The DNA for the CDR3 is TGTGCCAGCAGCTGGAAGACTGAGAACACCGGGGAGCTGTTTTTT.

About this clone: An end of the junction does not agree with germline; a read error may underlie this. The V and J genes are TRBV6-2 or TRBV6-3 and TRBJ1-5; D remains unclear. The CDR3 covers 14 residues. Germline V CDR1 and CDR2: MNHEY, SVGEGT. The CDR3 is CASSYSGRNQLQHF. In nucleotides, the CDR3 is TGTGCCAGCAGTTACTCGGGTAGGAATCAGCTCCAGCATTTT.

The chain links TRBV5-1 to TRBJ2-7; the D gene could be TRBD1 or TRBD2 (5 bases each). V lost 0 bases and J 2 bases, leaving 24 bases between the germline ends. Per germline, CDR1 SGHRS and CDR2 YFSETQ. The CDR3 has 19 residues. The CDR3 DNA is TGCGCCAGCAGCTTGGAGCCCGTGACGGGGACCGACCGAACCTACGAGCAGTACTTC. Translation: CASSLEPVTGTDRTYEQYF.

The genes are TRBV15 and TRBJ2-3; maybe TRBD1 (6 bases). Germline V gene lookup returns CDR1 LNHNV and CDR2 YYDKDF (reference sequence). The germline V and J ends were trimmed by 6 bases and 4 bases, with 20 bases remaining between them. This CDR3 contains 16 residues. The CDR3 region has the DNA TGTGCCACCAGTCCCGACTCACAGGGACGGGCAGATACGCAGTATTTT. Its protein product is CATSPDSQGRADTQYF.

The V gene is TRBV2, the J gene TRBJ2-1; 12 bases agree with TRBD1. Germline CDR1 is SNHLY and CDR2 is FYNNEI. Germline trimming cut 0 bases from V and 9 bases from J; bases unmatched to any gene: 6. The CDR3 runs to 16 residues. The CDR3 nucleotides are TGTGCCAGCAGTGAAGCGCTTGGGGGACAGGGGGCTGAGCAGTTCTTC. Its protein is CASSEALGGQGAEQFF.

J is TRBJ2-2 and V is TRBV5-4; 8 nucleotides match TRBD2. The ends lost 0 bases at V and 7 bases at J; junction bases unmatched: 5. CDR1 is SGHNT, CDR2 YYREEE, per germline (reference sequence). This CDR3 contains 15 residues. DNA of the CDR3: TGTGCCAGCAGCTTGGGGCGGGAGGCGGTCGGGGAGCTGTTTTTT. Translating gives CASSLGREAVGELFF. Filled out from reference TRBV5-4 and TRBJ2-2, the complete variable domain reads ETGVTQSPTHLIKTRGQQVTLRCSSQSGHNTVSWYQQALGQGPQFIFQYYREEENGRGNFPPRFSGLQFPNYSSELNVNALELDDSALYLCASSLGREAVGELFFGEGSRLTVL.

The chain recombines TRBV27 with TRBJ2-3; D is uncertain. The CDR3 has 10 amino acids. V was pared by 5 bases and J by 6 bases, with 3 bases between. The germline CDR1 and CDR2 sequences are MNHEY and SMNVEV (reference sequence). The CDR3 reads CASSPDTQYF. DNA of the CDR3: TGTGCCAGCAGTCCTGATACGCAGTATTTT.

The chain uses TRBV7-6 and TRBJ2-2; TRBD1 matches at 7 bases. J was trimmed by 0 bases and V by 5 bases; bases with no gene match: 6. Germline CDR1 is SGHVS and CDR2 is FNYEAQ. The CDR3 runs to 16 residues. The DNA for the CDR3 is TGTGCCAGCAGCCCTCGACAGGGTTCGAACACCGGGGAGCTGTTTTTT. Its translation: CASSPRQGSNTGELFF.

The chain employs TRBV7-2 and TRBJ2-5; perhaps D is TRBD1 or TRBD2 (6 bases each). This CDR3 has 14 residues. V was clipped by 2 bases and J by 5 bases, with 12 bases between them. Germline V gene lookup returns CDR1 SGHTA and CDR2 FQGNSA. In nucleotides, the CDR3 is TGTGCCAGCAGCTTAATGGGGGGCGGGGAGACCCAGTACTTC. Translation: CASSLMGGGETQYF.

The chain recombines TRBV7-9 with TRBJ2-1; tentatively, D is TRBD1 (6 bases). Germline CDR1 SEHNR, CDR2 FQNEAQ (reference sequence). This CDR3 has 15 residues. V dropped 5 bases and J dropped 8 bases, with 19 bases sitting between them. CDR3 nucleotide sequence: TGTGCCAGCAGCCTAAAGAGTCAGGGGCTCGATGAGCAGTTCTTC. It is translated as CASSLKSQGLDEQFF.